This T cell receptor beta chain was obtained from a study of cytomegalovirus exposure and HLA in healthy donors. Across the whole study: According to later analysis, the same platform produced the approximately 120 validation and around 730 first-cohort repertoires. General study points: Whilst most TCR sequences proved rare, a subset of public TCRs occurred across many donors. Listed as cytomegalovirus-associated were approximately 160 TCR beta chains.

Some clones are missing from TCRdb's copy, which holds only in-frame ones; the method was immunoSEQ multiplex PCR. The table shows about 130,000 clones, with 88% occurring only once. About this clone: The antigen is not known.

This CDR3 has 17 residues. The V gene's germline CDR1 is MNHEY and CDR2 SMNVEV (reference sequence). J gave up 3 bases and V 2 bases, and 3 bases lay outside the gene matches. The sequenced sample was PBMCs. The receptor was derived from a man aged 30 to 45 in good health and CMV-seronegative. This chain connects TRBV27 to TRBJ2-2; 13 bases match TRBD2. The chain's CDR3 is CASSLTSGRAYTGELFF. The CDR3 DNA follows: TGTGCCAGCAGTTTAACTAGCGGGAGGGCCTACACCGGGGAGCTGTTTTTT.